The 7 T cell receptor beta chains in this list originate from one sample, sequenced in a study of graft-versus-host responses after intestinal transplantation. Measured with immunoSEQ multiplex PCR; TCRdb has only the in-frame clones, and not every one. Among around 71,000 clones listed, roughly 92% were seen once. Sequences were derived from bone marrow, sampled 734 days after intestinal transplantation. Receptors originate from a human patient who received an intestinal transplant, so some T cells may come from the graft donor.

The J gene is TRBJ2-5, the V gene TRBV5-1, with 9 bases that match TRBD1. Judging by the DNA end, TRBJ2-7 fits better; the J call may be wrong. In germline, CDR1 is SGHRS, CDR2 YFSETQ. The CDR3 is made up of 14 amino acids. This CDR3 is CASSPPGQGYEQYF. The CDR3 region has the DNA TGCGCCAGCAGCCCGCCGGGACAGGGCTACGAGCAGTACTTC.

The V gene is TRBV27, the J gene TRBJ2-5; TRBD2 is a possible D gene (5 bases). With 3 bases removed from V and 4 bases from J, the gap between germline ends came to 6 bases. The CDR3 sequence is 12 residues long. Germline lookup yields CDR1 MNHEY and CDR2 SMNVEV (reference sequence). CDR3 bases: TGTGCCAGCAGTTTCCGGGGAGAGACCCAGTACTTC. Its translation is CASSFRGETQYF.

The chain carries TRBV5-1 and TRBJ2-5; D is possibly TRBD2 (6 bases). The V end lost 3 bases, the J end lost 5 bases, and 8 bases lay between the germline ends. The germline V gene encodes CDR1 SGHRS and CDR2 YFSETQ. CDR3 length: 12 amino acids. The CDR3 sequence is CASSYREETQYF. The CDR3 region has the DNA TGCGCCAGCAGCTACCGGGAGGAGACCCAGTACTTC.

V and J are TRBV5-1 and TRBJ1-6, with D uncertain. V was cut by 0 bases and J by 6 bases, with 13 bases left in between. The V gene's germline CDR1 is SGHRS and CDR2 YFSETQ. The CDR3 is made up of 16 amino acids. In DNA form, the CDR3 reads TGCGCCAGCAGCTTGGAAGGCACGCGGGCTAATTCACCCCTCCACTTT. This encodes CASSLEGTRANSPLHF.

The chain carries TRBV6-5 and TRBJ1-1; D might be TRBD1 (5 bases). The CDR3 consists of 15 residues. Germline values: CDR1 MNHEY, CDR2 SVGAGI. V was trimmed by 0 bases and J by 4 bases, leaving 12 bases between them. CDR3 residues: CASSYSGRGGTEAFF. The CDR3 DNA reads TGTGCCAGCAGTTACTCAGGTCGGGGGGGCACTGAAGCTTTCTTT.

The genes are TRBV12-5 and TRBJ1-3; D uncertain. The germline CDR1 and CDR2 sequences are LGHNT and FRNRAP. The germline V and J ends were trimmed by 3 bases and 0 bases, with 9 bases remaining between them. CDR3 length: 15 amino acids. The CDR3 here is CASGLAGNSGNTIYF. The CDR3, as DNA: TGTGCTAGTGGTTTAGCGGGGAACTCTGGAAACACCATATATTTT.

The chain joins TRBV15 to TRBJ1-5, with TRBD1 matching 9 bases. With V trimmed by 0 bases and J by 4 bases, 1 base remained unmatched. CDR1 is LNHNV, CDR2 YYDKDF, per germline (reference sequence). This CDR3 contains 15 residues. CDR3 loop: CATSREGQGNQPQHF. For the CDR3, the DNA is TGTGCCACCAGCAGAGAAGGACAGGGGAATCAGCCCCAGCATTTT.